The clone carrying this T cell receptor beta chain was counted between two and nine times. The antigen remains undetermined. This table comes from immunoSEQ multiplex PCR, and its TCRdb copy is limited to in-frame clones, with some not included. This table holds 450,000 to 500,000 clones, approximately 80% found once. V lost 7 bases and J lost 3, with 15 bases in between. CDR1 is SQVTM, CDR2 ANQGSEA, per germline. There are 13 residues in the CDR3. There were no recent acute infections or vaccinations among the donors, who were healthy HIV-negative adults. This specimen comes from a study of shared clonotypes between healthy human individuals. Study-wide points: Genetic and exposure-history diversity was limited by the few donors.

Sequenced sample: PBMCs. This TCR was sampled from a woman aged 40 to 55 in good health. Some clones in this sample may be carry-over from other donors' samples. The V call is TRBV29-1, the J call TRBJ1-1, with a possible D match to TRBD1 (5 bases). CDR3 DNA: TGCAGCGGGAATCAGGGCAAGGACACTGAAGCTTTCTTT. This sequence encodes CSGNQGKDTEAFF.